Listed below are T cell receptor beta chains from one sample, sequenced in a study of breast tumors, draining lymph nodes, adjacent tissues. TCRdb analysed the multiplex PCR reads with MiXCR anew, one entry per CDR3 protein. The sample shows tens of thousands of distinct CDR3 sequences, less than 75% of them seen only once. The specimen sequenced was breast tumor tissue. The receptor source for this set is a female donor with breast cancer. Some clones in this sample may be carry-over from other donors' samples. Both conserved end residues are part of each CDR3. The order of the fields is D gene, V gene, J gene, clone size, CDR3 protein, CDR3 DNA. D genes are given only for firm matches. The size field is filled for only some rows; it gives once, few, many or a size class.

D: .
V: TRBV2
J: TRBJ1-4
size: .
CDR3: CASSDRENEKLFF
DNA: TGTGCCAGCAGTGACAGGGAAAATGAAAAACTGTTTTTT

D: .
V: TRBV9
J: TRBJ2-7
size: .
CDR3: CASSVAPRGGPYPYEQYF
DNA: TGTGCCAGCAGCGTAGCCCCACGGGGCGGCCCGTACCCCTACGAGCAGTACTTC

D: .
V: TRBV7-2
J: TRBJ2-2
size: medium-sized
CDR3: CASSLIRGANTGELFF
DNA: TGTGCCAGCAGCTTAATAAGGGGGGCGAACACCGGGGAGCTGTTTTTT

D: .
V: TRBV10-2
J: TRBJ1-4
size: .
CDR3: CASSGHSTNEKLFF
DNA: TGCGCCAGCAGTGGACATTCAACTAATGAAAAACTGTTTTTT

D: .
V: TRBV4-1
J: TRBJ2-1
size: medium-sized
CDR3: CASSQDQGGSYNEQFF
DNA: TGCGCCAGCAGCCAAGATCAAGGGGGTTCGTACAATGAGCAGTTCTTC

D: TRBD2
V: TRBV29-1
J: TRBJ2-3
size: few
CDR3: CSVEGWGGGTDTQYF
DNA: TGCAGCGTTGAAGGATGGGGGGGAGGCACAGATACGCAGTATTTT

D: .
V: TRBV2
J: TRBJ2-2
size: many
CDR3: CASSESSTPANTGELFF
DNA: TGTGCCAGCAGTGAGTCGTCGACACCCGCGAACACCGGGGAGCTGTTTTTT

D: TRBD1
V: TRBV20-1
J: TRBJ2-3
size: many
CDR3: CSASWDRATDTQYF
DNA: TGCAGTGCTAGTTGGGACAGGGCCACAGATACGCAGTATTTT

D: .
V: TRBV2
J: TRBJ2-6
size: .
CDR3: CASSDWSSGANVLTF
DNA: TGTGCCAGCAGTGATTGGAGCTCTGGGGCCAACGTCCTGACTTTC

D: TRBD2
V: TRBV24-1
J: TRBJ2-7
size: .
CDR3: CATSDTSGGAYEQYF
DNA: TGTGCCACCAGTGATACTAGCGGGGGGGCCTACGAGCAGTACTTC

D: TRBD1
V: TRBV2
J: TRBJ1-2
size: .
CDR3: CASSEFSGGSGYTF
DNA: TGTGCCAGCAGTGAATTTTCAGGGGGCAGCGGCTACACCTTC

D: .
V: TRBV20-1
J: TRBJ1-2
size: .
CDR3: CSASQPGYDTF
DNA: TGCAGTGCTAGCCAGCCGGGATATGACACCTTC

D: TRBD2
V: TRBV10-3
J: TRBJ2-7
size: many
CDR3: CAISEPSPGLGAGEQYF
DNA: TGTGCCATCAGTGAACCTTCTCCGGGACTAGGCGCGGGGGAGCAGTACTTC

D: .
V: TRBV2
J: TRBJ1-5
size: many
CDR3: CASSEAVGFQPQHF
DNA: TGTGCCAGCAGTGAAGCGGTAGGGTTTCAGCCCCAGCATTTT

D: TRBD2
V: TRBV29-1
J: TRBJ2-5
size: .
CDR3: CSVVPSGGEKETQYF
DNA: TGCAGCGTTGTTCCTAGCGGGGGGGAAAAAGAGACCCAGTACTTC

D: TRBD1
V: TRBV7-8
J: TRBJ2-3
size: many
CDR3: CASSPDRTTDTQYF
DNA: TGTGCCAGCAGCCCGGACAGGACCACAGATACGCAGTATTTT

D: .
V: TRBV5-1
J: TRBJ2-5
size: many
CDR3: CASSFSPDGETQYF
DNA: TGCGCCAGCAGCTTTAGCCCAGACGGGGAGACCCAGTACTTC

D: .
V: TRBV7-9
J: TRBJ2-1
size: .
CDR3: CASSYQGFPPYF
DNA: TGTGCCAGCAGCTACCAAGGGTTCCCACCGTACTTC

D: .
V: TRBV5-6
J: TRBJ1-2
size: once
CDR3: CASSLAGSGTF
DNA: TGTGCCAGCAGCTTGGCCGGCAGTGGGACCTTC

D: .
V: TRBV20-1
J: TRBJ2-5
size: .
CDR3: CSASGALQETQYF
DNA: TGCAGTGCTAGCGGAGCTTTACAAGAGACCCAGTACTTC

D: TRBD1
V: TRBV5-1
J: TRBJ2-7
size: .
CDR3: CASRLTGSSYEQYF
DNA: TGCGCCAGCAGATTGACAGGGAGCTCCTACGAGCAGTACTTC

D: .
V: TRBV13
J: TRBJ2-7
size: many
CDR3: CASSRPDRGDEQYF
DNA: TGTGCCAGCAGCCGACCTGACCGCGGAGACGAGCAGTACTTC

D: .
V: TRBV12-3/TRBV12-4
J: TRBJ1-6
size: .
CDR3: CASQLGTDSPLHF
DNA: TGTGCCAGCCAGCTCGGGACCGACTCACCCCTCCACTTT

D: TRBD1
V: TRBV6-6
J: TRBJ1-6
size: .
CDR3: CASSSFDRGPNSPLHF
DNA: TGTGCCAGCAGTTCTTTCGACAGGGGCCCTAATTCACCCCTCCACTTT

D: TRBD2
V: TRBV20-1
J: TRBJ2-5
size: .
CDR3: CSASGGETQSF
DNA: TGCAGTGCTTCGGGGGGGGAGACCCAGTCCTTC

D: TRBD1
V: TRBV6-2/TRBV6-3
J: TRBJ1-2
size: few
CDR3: CASRTRDSNYGYTF
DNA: TGTGCCAGCAGAACCCGGGACAGTAACTATGGCTACACCTTC

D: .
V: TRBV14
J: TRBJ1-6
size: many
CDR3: CASSQDLIPGSALHF
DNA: TGTGCCAGCAGCCAAGATCTGATTCCAGGTTCGGCCCTCCACTTT

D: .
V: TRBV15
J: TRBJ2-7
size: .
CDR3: CATSRGDTGEGYEQYF
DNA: TGTGCCACCAGCAGAGGTGACACGGGAGAGGGGTACGAGCAGTACTTC

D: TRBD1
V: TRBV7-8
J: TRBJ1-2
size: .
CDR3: CASSLGQGSSFYGYTF
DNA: TGTGCCAGCAGTCTGGGACAGGGGTCGTCCTTCTATGGCTACACCTTC

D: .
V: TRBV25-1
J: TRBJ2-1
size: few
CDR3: CASSESGQDNNEQFF
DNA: TGTGCCAGCAGTGAAAGTGGTCAGGATAACAATGAGCAGTTCTTC

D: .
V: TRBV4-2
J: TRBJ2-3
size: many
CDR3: CASSLRQGGSTDTQYF
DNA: TGTGCCAGCAGCCTGCGGCAGGGGGGGAGCACAGATACGCAGTATTTT

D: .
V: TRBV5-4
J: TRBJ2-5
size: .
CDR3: CASRVDQLETQDF
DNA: TGTGCCAGCAGGGTTGACCAGCTGGAGACCCAGGACTTC

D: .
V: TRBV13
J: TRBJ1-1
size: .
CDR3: CASSIPRQGYTEAFF
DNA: TGTGCCAGCAGCATCCCCCGCCAGGGGTACACTGAAGCTTTCTTT

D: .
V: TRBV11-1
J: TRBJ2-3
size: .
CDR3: CASSARSTGRGTTDTQYF
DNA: TGTGCCAGCAGTGCTAGATCCACGGGTAGGGGGACCACAGATACGCAGTATTTT

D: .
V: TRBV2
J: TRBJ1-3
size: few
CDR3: CASRQDSGNTIYF
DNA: TGTGCTTCAAGACAGGACTCTGGAAACACCATATATTTT

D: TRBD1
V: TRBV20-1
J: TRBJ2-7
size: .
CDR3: CSAHGQGSYEQYF
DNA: TGCAGTGCTCATGGACAGGGCAGCTACGAGCAGTACTTC

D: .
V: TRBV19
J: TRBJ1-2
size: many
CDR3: CASSMAERLWGGYTF
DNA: TGTGCCAGTAGTATGGCGGAGCGTCTGTGGGGTGGCTACACCTTC

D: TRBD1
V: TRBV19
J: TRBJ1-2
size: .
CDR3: CASSFGQGGGYTF
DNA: TGTGCCAGCAGCTTCGGACAGGGCGGTGGCTACACCTTC

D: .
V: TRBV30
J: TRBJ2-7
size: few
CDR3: CAWSVTRNEQYF
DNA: TGTGCCTGGAGTGTTACGAGGAACGAGCAGTACTTC